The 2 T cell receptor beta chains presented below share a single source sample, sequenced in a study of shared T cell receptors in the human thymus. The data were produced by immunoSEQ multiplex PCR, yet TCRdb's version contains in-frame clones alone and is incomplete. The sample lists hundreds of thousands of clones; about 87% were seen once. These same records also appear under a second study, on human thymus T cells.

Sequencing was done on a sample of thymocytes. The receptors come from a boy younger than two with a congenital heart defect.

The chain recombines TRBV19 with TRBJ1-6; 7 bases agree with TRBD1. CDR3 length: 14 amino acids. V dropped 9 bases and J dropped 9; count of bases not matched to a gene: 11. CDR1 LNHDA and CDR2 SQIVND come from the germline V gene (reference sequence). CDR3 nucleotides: TGTGCCAGCGATAAAACAGGGGCGGGTTCACCCCTCCACTTT. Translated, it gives CASDKTGAGSPLHF. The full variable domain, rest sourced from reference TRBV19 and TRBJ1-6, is DGGITQSPKYLFRKEGQNVTLSCEQNLNHDAMYWYRQDPGQGLRLIYYSQIVNDFQKGDIAEGYSVSREKKESFPLTVTSAQKNPTAFYLCASDKTGAGSPLHFGNGTRLTVT.

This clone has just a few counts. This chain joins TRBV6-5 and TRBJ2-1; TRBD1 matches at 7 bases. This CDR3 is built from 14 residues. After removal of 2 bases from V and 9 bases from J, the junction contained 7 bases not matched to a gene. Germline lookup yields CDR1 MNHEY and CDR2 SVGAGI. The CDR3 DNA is TGTGCCAGCAGTTACAACGACAGGGACAGTGAGCAGTTCTTC. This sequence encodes CASSYNDRDSEQFF.